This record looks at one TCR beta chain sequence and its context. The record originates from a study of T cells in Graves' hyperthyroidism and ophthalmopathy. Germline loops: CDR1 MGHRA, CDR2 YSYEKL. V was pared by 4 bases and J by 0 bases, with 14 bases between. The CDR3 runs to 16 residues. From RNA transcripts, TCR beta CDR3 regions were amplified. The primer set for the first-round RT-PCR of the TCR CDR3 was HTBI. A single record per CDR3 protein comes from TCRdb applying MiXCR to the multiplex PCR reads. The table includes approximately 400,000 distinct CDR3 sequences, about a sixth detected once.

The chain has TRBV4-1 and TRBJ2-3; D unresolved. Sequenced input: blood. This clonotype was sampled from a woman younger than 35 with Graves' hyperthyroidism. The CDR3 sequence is CASSPSWATSTDTQYF. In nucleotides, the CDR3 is TGCGCCAGCAGCCCCTCTTGGGCGACTAGCACAGATACGCAGTATTTT.